These T cell receptor beta chains were read from a single sample in a study of PD-1 blockade in classical Hodgkin lymphoma. Repertoires were generated with immunoSEQ multiplex PCR, while TCRdb's copy carries only in-frame clones and drops some. The table has some 100,000 clones, 85% to 90% seen once. The material sequenced was peripheral blood mononuclear cells (PBMCs), taken before the second cycle of nivolumab. These receptors all stem from a human donor with classical Hodgkin lymphoma. Both conserved end residues are part of each CDR3. Fields, in order: J gene, D gene, V gene, clone size, CDR3 length, CDR3 protein, CDR3 DNA. A D gene is named only where the DNA matches it firmly. Where a row states a size, it is once, few, many or the class of an expanded clone; other rows omit it.

J gene: TRBJ2-5; D gene: -; V gene: TRBV5-1; clone size: -; CDR3 length: 14; CDR3 protein: CASSLLPQKGTQYF; CDR3 DNA: TGCGCCAGCAGCTTGTTACCTCAGAAGGGGACCCAGTACTTC
J gene: TRBJ1-1; D gene: -; V gene: TRBV19; clone size: once; CDR3 length: 14; CDR3 protein: CASSIGGAGAEAFF; CDR3 DNA: TGTGCCAGTAGTATAGGAGGCGCTGGCGCTGAAGCTTTCTTT
J gene: TRBJ2-3; D gene: -; V gene: TRBV11-2; clone size: -; CDR3 length: 13; CDR3 protein: CASSLAPAETQYF; CDR3 DNA: TGTGCCAGCAGCTTAGCTCCGGCTGAAACGCAGTATTTT
J gene: TRBJ1-2; D gene: -; V gene: TRBV4-2; clone size: -; CDR3 length: 18; CDR3 protein: CASSQDLYETLTNYGYTF; CDR3 DNA: TGTGCCAGCAGCCAAGATTTGTATGAGACACTCACTAACTATGGCTACACCTTC
J gene: TRBJ1-1; D gene: -; V gene: TRBV11-2; clone size: few; CDR3 length: 15; CDR3 protein: CASSQRSASNTEAFF; CDR3 DNA: TGTGCCAGCAGCCAAAGGTCCGCGTCGAACACTGAAGCTTTCTTT
J gene: TRBJ2-7; D gene: TRBD1; V gene: TRBV29-1; clone size: -; CDR3 length: 14; CDR3 protein: CSVGGGTASYEQYF; CDR3 DNA: TGCAGCGTTGGGGGTGGGACAGCCTCCTACGAGCAGTACTTC
J gene: TRBJ2-7; D gene: -; V gene: TRBV4-3; clone size: -; CDR3 length: 14; CDR3 protein: CASSPGAGSYEQYF; CDR3 DNA: TGCGCCAGCAGCCCCGGGGCAGGGTCCTACGAGCAGTACTTC
J gene: TRBJ2-7; D gene: -; V gene: TRBV5-1; clone size: -; CDR3 length: 14; CDR3 protein: CASSLGTAPTMQYF; CDR3 DNA: TGCGCCAGCAGCTTGGGGACAGCTCCTACGATGCAGTACTTC
J gene: TRBJ2-2; D gene: -; V gene: TRBV18; clone size: -; CDR3 length: 15; CDR3 protein: CASSQDSLRPGELFF; CDR3 DNA: TGTGCCAGCTCCCAGGACAGCCTCCGACCCGGGGAGCTGTTTTTT
J gene: TRBJ1-1; D gene: TRBD1; V gene: TRBV7-7; clone size: -; CDR3 length: 13; CDR3 protein: CASSYEQGTEAFF; CDR3 DNA: TGTGCCAGCAGCTATGAACAGGGGACTGAAGCTTTCTTT
J gene: TRBJ1-2; D gene: -; V gene: TRBV6-5; clone size: -; CDR3 length: 13; CDR3 protein: CASTGTAFYGYTF; CDR3 DNA: TGTGCCAGCACTGGGACCGCTTTTTATGGCTACACCTTC
J gene: TRBJ1-2; D gene: TRBD1; V gene: TRBV19; clone size: -; CDR3 length: 16; CDR3 protein: CASSLGTDRGSSGYTF; CDR3 DNA: TGTGCCAGTAGTTTAGGAACGGACAGGGGATCGTCGGGCTACACCTTC
J gene: TRBJ2-1; D gene: TRBD1; V gene: TRBV7-2; clone size: -; CDR3 length: 15; CDR3 protein: CASSSRQGVINEQFF; CDR3 DNA: TGTGCCAGCAGCTCCCGACAGGGAGTAATAAATGAGCAGTTCTTC
J gene: TRBJ2-7; D gene: -; V gene: TRBV13; clone size: few; CDR3 length: 14; CDR3 protein: CASSLFGSSYEQYF; CDR3 DNA: TGTGCCAGCAGCTTGTTTGGCTCTTCCTACGAGCAGTACTTC
J gene: TRBJ2-7; D gene: TRBD2; V gene: TRBV5-1; clone size: -; CDR3 length: 15; CDR3 protein: CASSGLAGGGGEQYF; CDR3 DNA: TGCGCCAGCAGCGGACTAGCGGGGGGCGGCGGCGAGCAGTACTTC
J gene: TRBJ1-2; D gene: -; V gene: TRBV30; clone size: -; CDR3 length: 14; CDR3 protein: CAWSVLGVAAGYTF; CDR3 DNA: TGTGCCTGGAGTGTACTGGGGGTGGCGGCTGGCTACACCTTC
J gene: TRBJ1-1; D gene: -; V gene: TRBV9; clone size: -; CDR3 length: 16; CDR3 protein: CASSLRPEGIGTEAFF; CDR3 DNA: TGTGCCAGCTCCCTTAGGCCGGAGGGGATAGGGACTGAAGCTTTCTTT
J gene: TRBJ2-1; D gene: -; V gene: TRBV7-7; clone size: -; CDR3 length: 14; CDR3 protein: CASSLAGEGNEQFF; CDR3 DNA: TGTGCCAGCAGCTTAGCGGGGGAAGGTAATGAGCAGTTCTTC
J gene: TRBJ1-4; D gene: -; V gene: TRBV2; clone size: -; CDR3 length: 16; CDR3 protein: CASSDEVGRDREKLFF; CDR3 DNA: TGTGCCAGCAGTGATGAGGTGGGGAGGGATCGAGAAAAACTGTTTTTT
J gene: TRBJ1-1; D gene: -; V gene: TRBV9; clone size: -; CDR3 length: 15; CDR3 protein: CASSTGGVMNTEAFF; CDR3 DNA: TGTGCCAGCAGCACCGGGGGAGTAATGAACACTGAAGCTTTCTTT
J gene: TRBJ2-1; D gene: -; V gene: TRBV7-3; clone size: -; CDR3 length: 15; CDR3 protein: CASSLDSSSYNEQFF; CDR3 DNA: TGTGCCAGCAGCTTAGATAGTAGCTCCTACAATGAGCAGTTCTTC
J gene: TRBJ1-1; D gene: TRBD1; V gene: TRBV7-6; clone size: once; CDR3 length: 16; CDR3 protein: CASSLGTGVMNTEAFF; CDR3 DNA: TGTGCCAGCAGCTTGGGGACAGGAGTTATGAACACTGAAGCTTTCTTT
J gene: TRBJ2-1; D gene: TRBD2; V gene: TRBV7-3; clone size: -; CDR3 length: 17; CDR3 protein: CASSPISGLAGSNEQFF; CDR3 DNA: TGTGCCAGCAGTCCAATTTCGGGACTAGCGGGGTCCAATGAGCAGTTCTTC
J gene: TRBJ2-1; D gene: TRBD2; V gene: TRBV6-5; clone size: -; CDR3 length: 15; CDR3 protein: CASRLLAGGYNEQFF; CDR3 DNA: TGTGCCAGCAGATTACTAGCGGGGGGCTACAATGAGCAGTTCTTC
J gene: TRBJ1-1; D gene: TRBD1; V gene: TRBV29-1; clone size: -; CDR3 length: 12; CDR3 protein: CSLQGISTEAFF; CDR3 DNA: TGCAGCTTACAGGGGATTAGTACTGAAGCTTTCTTT
J gene: TRBJ1-2; D gene: -; V gene: TRBV27; clone size: once; CDR3 length: 12; CDR3 protein: CASSPSNYGYTF; CDR3 DNA: TGTGCCAGCAGTCCCAGTAACTATGGCTACACCTTC
J gene: TRBJ2-1; D gene: TRBD1; V gene: TRBV19; clone size: -; CDR3 length: 15; CDR3 protein: CASNLGQGTYNEQFF; CDR3 DNA: TGTGCCAGTAATCTGGGACAGGGGACCTACAATGAGCAGTTCTTC
J gene: TRBJ2-7; D gene: -; V gene: TRBV19; clone size: -; CDR3 length: 11; CDR3 protein: CASGIGYEQYF; CDR3 DNA: TGTGCCAGTGGTATTGGCTACGAGCAGTACTTC
J gene: TRBJ1-2; D gene: TRBD1; V gene: TRBV6-1; clone size: -; CDR3 length: 15; CDR3 protein: CASRETRGVNYGYTF; CDR3 DNA: TGTGCCAGCAGAGAAACCAGGGGGGTCAACTATGGCTACACCTTC
J gene: TRBJ2-7; D gene: -; V gene: TRBV29-1; clone size: once; CDR3 length: 11; CDR3 protein: CSVGFSYEQYF; CDR3 DNA: TGCAGCGTTGGGTTTTCCTACGAGCAGTACTTC
J gene: TRBJ1-4; D gene: -; V gene: TRBV2; clone size: -; CDR3 length: 14; CDR3 protein: CASRGGHGDEKLFF; CDR3 DNA: TGTGCCAGCAGAGGGGGACACGGTGATGAAAAACTGTTTTTT
J gene: TRBJ1-1; D gene: -; V gene: TRBV2; clone size: -; CDR3 length: 11; CDR3 protein: CASGGWTEAFF; CDR3 DNA: TGTGCCAGCGGGGGGTGGACTGAAGCTTTCTTT
J gene: TRBJ1-2; D gene: -; V gene: TRBV5-1; clone size: -; CDR3 length: 15; CDR3 protein: CASISTGTVNYGYTF; CDR3 DNA: TGCGCCAGCATATCTACCGGGACGGTTAACTATGGCTACACCTTC
J gene: TRBJ2-2; D gene: TRBD1; V gene: TRBV6-5; clone size: -; CDR3 length: 15; CDR3 protein: CASSGTGGFTGELFF; CDR3 DNA: TGTGCCAGCAGTGGGACAGGGGGCTTCACCGGGGAGCTGTTTTTT
J gene: TRBJ2-5; D gene: -; V gene: TRBV11-2; clone size: -; CDR3 length: 14; CDR3 protein: CASSNPPGRETQYF; CDR3 DNA: TGTGCCAGCAGCAACCCCCCAGGTCGAGAGACCCAGTACTTC
J gene: TRBJ2-7; D gene: TRBD2; V gene: TRBV11-2; clone size: -; CDR3 length: 15; CDR3 protein: CASSSLAGALYEQYF; CDR3 DNA: TGTGCCAGCAGCTCTCTAGCGGGGGCCCTCTACGAGCAGTACTTC
J gene: TRBJ2-3; D gene: TRBD1; V gene: TRBV9; clone size: -; CDR3 length: 15; CDR3 protein: CASSEFDRDGDTQYF; CDR3 DNA: TGTGCCAGCAGCGAGTTCGACAGGGATGGAGATACGCAGTATTTT
J gene: TRBJ1-5; D gene: -; V gene: TRBV28; clone size: -; CDR3 length: 15; CDR3 protein: CASLRVRDSNQPQHF; CDR3 DNA: TGTGCCAGCCTGAGGGTAAGGGATAGCAATCAGCCCCAGCATTTT
J gene: TRBJ2-7; D gene: -; V gene: TRBV6-5; clone size: -; CDR3 length: 14; CDR3 protein: CASSPEPGVYEQYF; CDR3 DNA: TGTGCCAGCAGTCCGGAGCCCGGGGTCTACGAGCAGTACTTC
J gene: TRBJ1-1; D gene: -; V gene: TRBV6-1; clone size: -; CDR3 length: 15; CDR3 protein: CASSQIGRENTEAFF; CDR3 DNA: TGTGCCAGCAGCCAGATTGGACGGGAGAACACTGAAGCTTTCTTT
J gene: TRBJ2-7; D gene: -; V gene: TRBV14; clone size: -; CDR3 length: 17; CDR3 protein: CASSHRLVRRAIDEQYF; CDR3 DNA: TGTGCCAGCAGCCATCGGTTGGTTCGCAGGGCTATCGACGAGCAGTACTTC
J gene: TRBJ2-5; D gene: TRBD2; V gene: TRBV28; clone size: -; CDR3 length: 14; CDR3 protein: CASSPISGAETQYF; CDR3 DNA: TGTGCCAGCAGTCCCATTAGCGGGGCAGAGACCCAGTACTTC